The following is a T cell receptor beta chain sequence with its context. V lost 1 base, J lost 8 bases, and 5 bases stayed unmatched. This CDR3 is built from 15 residues. CDR1 and CDR2 from the germline V gene are SEHNR and FQNEAQ (reference sequence). Every isolated RNA sample was fully reverse transcribed, so sequencing captured expressed TCRB transcripts. Measured with immunoSEQ multiplex PCR; TCRdb has only the in-frame clones, and not every one. This sample has 60,000 to 75,000 clones, with about 61% found just once. The data stem from a study of beta chain features in type 1 diabetes. The sequenced material came from Tregs from blood. The genes are TRBV7-9 and TRBJ1-6, with 7 bases lining up with TRBD1. This receptor was obtained from a woman in her late teens or twenties in good health. CDR3 nucleotide sequence: TGTGCCAGCAGCTTAGGAGGGGGCAGGGATTCACCCCTCCACTTT. It encodes CASSLGGGRDSPLHF. Variable domain in full (rest from reference TRBV7-9 and TRBJ1-6): DTGVSQNPRHKITKRGQNVTFRCDPISEHNRLYWYRQTLGQGPEFLTYFQNEAQLEKSRLLSDRFSAERPKGSFSTLEIQRTEQGDSAMYLCASSLGGGRDSPLHFGNGTRLTVT.